One and the same sample provided the 12 T cell receptor beta chains below, sequenced in a study of OX40 agonist ivuxolimab in advanced cancers. Libraries were prepared by immunoSEQ multiplex PCR; TCRdb keeps only in-frame clonotypes and omits some of them. The sample records about 22,000 clones, 80% to 90% being singletons. The input for sequencing was CD4+ or CD8+ T cells sorted from blood, taken in a trial of the OX40 agonist ivuxolimab. The origin of the receptors is an adult with an advanced solid tumor such as melanoma, head and neck, liver or kidney cancer.

The genes are TRBV23-1 and TRBJ2-3; D unresolved. TRBV23-1 is an ORF, and what it does is uncertain. V was shortened by 4 bases and J by 3 bases, with 11 bases between the two germline ends. The CDR3 length is 14 residues. The CDR3 here is CASSRASPTDTQYF. CDR3 DNA sequence: TGCGCCAGCAGTCGTGCCAGCCCGACAGATACGCAGTATTTT.

The chain couples TRBV7-2 to TRBJ2-1; 10 bases line up with TRBD2. This CDR3 region has 16 residues. Germline V gives CDR1 SGHTA, CDR2 FQGNSA. The V and J ends lost 9 bases and 8 bases, in that order; junction bases with no gene match: 16. The CDR3 sequence is CASEGLARARGDEQFF. The CDR3 nucleotides read TGTGCCAGTGAGGGACTAGCGAGGGCAAGGGGGGATGAGCAGTTCTTC.

The chain has TRBV7-3 and TRBJ2-5, with D perhaps matching TRBD1 or TRBD2 (5 bases each). The ends were cut back, 5 bases at V and 2 bases at J, with 15 bases in the middle. The V gene's germline CDR1 is SGHTA and CDR2 FQGTGA. The CDR3 sequence is 15 residues long. CDR3: CASSPTGALQETQYF. The CDR3 DNA is TGTGCCAGCAGCCCCACCGGGGCGCTACAAGAGACCCAGTACTTC.

This clone was detected once. The V call is TRBV21-1, the J call TRBJ1-5; the table gives TRBD1 as D, unverified against the DNA. TRBV21-1 is labeled a pseudogene. CDR3 length: 17 residues. The CDR3 spells CASSKTGGPYSNQPQHF. The CDR3 DNA follows: TGTGCCAGCAGCAAGACAGGGGGCCCTTATAGCAATCAGCCCCAGCATTTT.

The CDR3 sequence: CASSYSGTGNTEAFF. For the CDR3, the DNA is TGTGCCAGCAGTTACTCCGGGACAGGGAACACTGAAGCTTTCTTT. V is TRBV6-5 and J is TRBJ1-1; the match to TRBD1 covers 8 bases. V gave up 0 bases and J gave up 1 base; unmatched junction bases: 1. CDR3 length equals 15 residues. Germline V lookup: CDR1 MNHEY, CDR2 SVGAGI.

The chain carries TRBV4-1 and TRBJ2-1, with D possibly TRBD2 on 6 matching bases. Trimming shortened V by 6 bases and J by 6 bases, and 21 bases separated the two germline ends. From germline, CDR1 is MGHRA and CDR2 YSYEKL. CDR3 length equals 16 residues. The CDR3 loop is CASSSGGRERGNEQFF. The CDR3 DNA reads as TGCGCCAGCAGTTCTGGCGGACGGGAGAGGGGCAATGAGCAGTTCTTC.

The chain joins TRBV6-6 to TRBJ2-5; 7 nucleotides agree with TRBD1. Germline CDR1 and CDR2: MNHNY and SVGAGI (reference sequence). CDR3 length: 16 amino acids. The V segment lost 4 bases and the J segment 5 bases; nucleotides outside the gene matches: 13. The CDR3 nucleotides read TGTGCCAGCAGTTCTAACTCCGGGACAGAAAGGGAGACCCAGTACTTC. It is translated as CASSSNSGTERETQYF.

The gene calls are TRBV5-1 and TRBJ2-3, with 9 bases identical to TRBD2. From germline, CDR1 is SGHRS and CDR2 YFSETQ. The CDR3 loop spans 16 amino acids. J gave up 4 bases and V 0 bases, and 6 bases lay outside the gene matches. The CDR3 nucleotides read TGCGCCAGCAGCTTGGAGGTAGCGGGAGTCGCAGATACGCAGTATTTT. Amino acid sequence: CASSLEVAGVADTQYF.

This chain connects TRBV6-5 to TRBJ2-3; D ambiguous. Germline loops: CDR1 MNHEY, CDR2 SVGAGI. This CDR3 comprises 11 residues. Trimming cost V 9 bases and J 4 bases, with 8 bases left between them. The DNA for the CDR3 is TGTGCCAGTAAGAGCTCAGATACGCAGTATTTT. Protein: CASKSSDTQYF.

This chain links TRBV5-1 with TRBJ2-2, with 7 bases identical to TRBD1. This CDR3 is 14 amino acids long. Per germline, CDR1 SGHRS and CDR2 YFSETQ. J lost 13 bases, V lost 4 bases, and 13 bases had no gene match. CDR3 sequence reads: CASSLTTGVKSLFF. The CDR3, as DNA: TGCGCCAGCAGCCTAACAACAGGGGTTAAGTCGCTGTTTTTT.

The V gene is TRBV29-1, the J gene TRBJ2-1, with 14 bases identical to TRBD2. Germline V CDR1 and CDR2: SQVTM, ANQGSEA. V shed 4 bases and J 0 bases; nucleotides not matched to a gene: 14. The CDR3 has 20 amino acids. The DNA for the CDR3 is TGCAGCGTTGTCGGACTAGCGGGAGGTCCCATCCTGAGCTCCTACAATGAGCAGTTCTTC. Translation gives CSVVGLAGGPILSSYNEQFF.

The gene calls are TRBV4-1 and TRBJ2-3; D is uncertain. V shed 1 base and J shed 0 bases, with 5 bases lying between them. This CDR3 is built from 14 residues. Germline V gene data show CDR1 as MGHRA and CDR2 as YSYEKL. The CDR3 is CASSQATSTDTQYF. CDR3 DNA: TGCGCCAGCAGCCAAGCGACTAGCACAGATACGCAGTATTTT.